This is a list of T cell receptor beta chains from one sample in a study of cytomegalovirus exposure and HLA in healthy donors. Data came from immunoSEQ multiplex PCR; TCRdb stores just in-frame clones and leaves some out. Seen here are 150,000 or so clones, approximately 80% observed once, and the top ten hold about 0.82%. Sequencing was carried out using PBMCs. All receptors come from a woman in her late teens or twenties in good health and CMV-seronegative. CDR3s include the opening cysteine and the closing phenylalanine or tryptophan. A D gene is named only where the DNA matches it firmly. Rows may omit the clone size; those that give it use once, few, many or a size class.

v_call,clone_size,j_call,d_call,cdr3_nt,cdr3_aa
TRBV7-3,-,TRBJ2-5,TRBD1,TGTGCCAGCAGCCCCGGACAGGGGTCTGGGCAAGAGACCCAGTACTTC,CASSPGQGSGQETQYF
TRBV5-8,-,TRBJ1-3,-,TGTGCCAGCAGCGGACGACAGAAGTTCTCTGGAAACACCATATATTTT,CASSGRQKFSGNTIYF
TRBV4-3,-,TRBJ2-7,TRBD2,TGCGCCAGCAGCCGCAACGAAAACCGACTAGCGGGAGTTTACGAGCAGTACTTC,CASSRNENRLAGVYEQYF
TRBV5-4,-,TRBJ2-7,TRBD1,TGTGCCAGCAGCTCCGGCAGAGGGGGCTTGGAGCAGTACTTC,CASSSGRGGLEQYF
TRBV4-1,-,TRBJ2-2,-,TGCGCCAGCAGCATTAATACTAATAAATTCACCGGGGAGCTGTTTTTT,CASSINTNKFTGELFF
TRBV28,-,TRBJ1-1,-,TGTGCCAGCAGTTCACCAGGGATCTCTGAAGCTTTCTTT,CASSSPGISEAFF
TRBV11-2,-,TRBJ2-7,TRBD1,TGTGCCAGCAGCCCGGTACCGGGACAGAGTTACGAGCAGTACTTC,CASSPVPGQSYEQYF
TRBV28,-,TRBJ2-1,TRBD2,TGTGCCAGCAGTTACCTAGCGGGGAATGAGCAGTTCTTC,CASSYLAGNEQFF
TRBV5-4,-,TRBJ1-2,TRBD1,TGTGCCAGCAGCGGGGAGGCAGGGGGCGGTGGCTACACCTTC,CASSGEAGGGGYTF
TRBV19,-,TRBJ2-4,-,TGTGCCAGTAGTATCTCTTGGGAAGGGGGCAAAAACATTCAGTACTTC,CASSISWEGGKNIQYF
TRBV10-3,-,TRBJ1-5,-,TGTGCCACCAGGTCTTGGGGGGGGGACAATCAGCCCCAGCATTTT,CATRSWGGDNQPQHF
TRBV29-1,-,TRBJ2-1,TRBD2,TGCAGTACATGGGGGGGACTTCGACTAGTGGGGCGCCACAGATCCTCCTACAATGAGCAGTTCTTC,CSTWGGLRLVGRHRSSYNEQFF
TRBV19,-,TRBJ1-3,-,TGTGCCAGTAGTCCATCCGCCGGTTCACGGGTCACCATATATTTT,CASSPSAGSRVTIYF
TRBV18,-,TRBJ1-2,-,TGTGCCAGCTCACCAAGTTCCGGGAACTATGGCTACACCTTC,CASSPSSGNYGYTF
TRBV11-2,-,TRBJ1-4,TRBD1,TGTGCCAGCAGCTTGGGACAGCTTAATGAAAAACTGTTTTTT,CASSLGQLNEKLFF
TRBV19,-,TRBJ1-1,TRBD1,TGTGCCAGTAGTATATTTACAGGGGGCTCCCTGGCTACTGAAGCTTTCTTT,CASSIFTGGSLATEAFF
TRBV5-1,-,TRBJ2-5,-,TGCGCCAGCAGCCTCCACGGGGAGACCCAGTACTTC,CASSLHGETQYF
TRBV15,-,TRBJ2-1,-,TGTGCCACCAGCAGAGATTGGGAGTCTACCGGAGAGCAGTTCTTC,CATSRDWESTGEQFF
TRBV29-1,-,TRBJ2-6,-,TGCAGCGCCCTCAAAAAGGGACTGACCTCTGGGGCCAACGTCCTGACTTTC,CSALKKGLTSGANVLTF
TRBV18,-,TRBJ1-2,-,TGTGCCAGCTCCGAGGGCAGGAACTATGGCTACACCTTC,CASSEGRNYGYTF
TRBV27,-,TRBJ2-7,-,TGTGCCAGCAAATCAGGAGACTACGAGCAGTACTTC,CASKSGDYEQYF
TRBV6-1,-,TRBJ2-7,-,TGTGCCAGCAGAGTGACGTCAGCGGGTGCCTACGAGCAGTACTTC,CASRVTSAGAYEQYF
TRBV6-6,few,TRBJ2-2,-,TGTGCCAGCGGCAAGCCCTTTGAGGGCGGGGAGCTGTTTTTT,CASGKPFEGGELFF
TRBV7-8,few,TRBJ2-7,-,TGTTTTTTCAAGCAGAAGGCGGCATACGAGCAGTACTTC,CFFKQKAAYEQYF
TRBV5-1,once,TRBJ2-1,TRBD2,TGCGCCAGCAATTTGGGAGGGCAAGTCAATGAGCAGTTCTTC,CASNLGGQVNEQFF
TRBV7-9,-,TRBJ2-1,TRBD2,TGTGCCAGCAGCGCCTATAGGGCGGGAGTTGACAATGAGCAGTTCTTC,CASSAYRAGVDNEQFF
TRBV30,-,TRBJ2-7,TRBD1,TGTGCCTGGGACCGACAGGGACGCTACGAGCAGTACTTC,CAWDRQGRYEQYF
TRBV28,-,TRBJ2-6,-,TGTGCCAGCAGTCGTGGGGGGGCTGCCGGGGCCAACGTCCTGACTTTC,CASSRGGAAGANVLTF